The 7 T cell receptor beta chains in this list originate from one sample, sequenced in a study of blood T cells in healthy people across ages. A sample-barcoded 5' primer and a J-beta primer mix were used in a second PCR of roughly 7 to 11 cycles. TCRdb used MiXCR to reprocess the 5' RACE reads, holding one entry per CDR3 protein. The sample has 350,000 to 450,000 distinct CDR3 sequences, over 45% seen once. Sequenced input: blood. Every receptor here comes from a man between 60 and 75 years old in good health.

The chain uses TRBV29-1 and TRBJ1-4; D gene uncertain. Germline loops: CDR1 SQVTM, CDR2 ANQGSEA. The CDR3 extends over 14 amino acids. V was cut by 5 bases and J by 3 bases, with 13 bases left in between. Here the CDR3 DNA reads TGCAGCGTTTACTATATGGAAGCTAATGAAAAACTGTTTTTT. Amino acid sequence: CSVYYMEANEKLFF. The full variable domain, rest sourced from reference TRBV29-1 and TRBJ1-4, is SAVISQKPSRDICQRGTSLTIQCQVDSQVTMMFWYRQQPGQSLTLIATANQGSEATYESGFVIDKFPISRPNLTFSTLTVSNMSPEDSSIYLCSVYYMEANEKLFFGSGTQLSVL.

CDR3 bases: TGCGCCAGCAGCCGGGGACTAGCCAGAGGGGGCAGTGAGCAGTTCTTC. As protein: CASSRGLARGGSEQFF. This chain connects TRBV4-3 to TRBJ2-1; TRBD2 matches 9 bases. The CDR3 is made up of 16 amino acids. V was clipped by 4 bases and J by 9 bases; unmatched bases: 13. Germline V lookup: CDR1 LGHNA, CDR2 YSLEER.

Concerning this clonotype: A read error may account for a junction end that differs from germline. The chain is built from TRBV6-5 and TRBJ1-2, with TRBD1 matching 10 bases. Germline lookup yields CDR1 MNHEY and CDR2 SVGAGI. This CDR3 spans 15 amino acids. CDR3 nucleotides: TGTGCCGGCAGTCCTGCCGGGACAGGGGTATATGGCTACACCTTC. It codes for CAGSPAGTGVYGYTF.

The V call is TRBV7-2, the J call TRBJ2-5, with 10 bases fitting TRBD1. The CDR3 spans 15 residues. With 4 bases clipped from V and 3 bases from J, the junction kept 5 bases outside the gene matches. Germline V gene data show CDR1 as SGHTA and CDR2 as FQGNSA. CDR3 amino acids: CASSSKGQGKETQYF. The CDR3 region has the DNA TGTGCCAGCAGCTCCAAGGGACAGGGGAAAGAGACCCAGTACTTC.

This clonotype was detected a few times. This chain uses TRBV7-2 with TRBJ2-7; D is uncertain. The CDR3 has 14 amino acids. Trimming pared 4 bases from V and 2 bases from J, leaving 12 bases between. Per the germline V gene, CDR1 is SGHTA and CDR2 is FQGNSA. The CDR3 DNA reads TGTGCCAGCAGCTCTGGCGCAGCCACCTACGAGCAGTACTTC. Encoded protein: CASSSGAATYEQYF.

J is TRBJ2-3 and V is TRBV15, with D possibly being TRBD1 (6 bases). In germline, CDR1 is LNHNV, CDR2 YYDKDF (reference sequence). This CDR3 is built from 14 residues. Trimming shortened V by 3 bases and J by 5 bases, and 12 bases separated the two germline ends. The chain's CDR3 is CATSRDSSVDTQYF. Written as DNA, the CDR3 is TGTGCCACCAGCAGGGACAGTTCTGTAGATACGCAGTATTTT.

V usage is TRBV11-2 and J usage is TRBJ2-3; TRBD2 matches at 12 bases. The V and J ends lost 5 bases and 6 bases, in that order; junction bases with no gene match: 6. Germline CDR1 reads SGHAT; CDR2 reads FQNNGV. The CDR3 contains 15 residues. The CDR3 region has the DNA TGTGCCAGCAGCATCCCTAGCGGGGGGGCTGATACGCAGTATTTT. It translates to CASSIPSGGADTQYF. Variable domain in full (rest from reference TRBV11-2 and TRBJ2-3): EAGVAQSPRYKIIEKRQSVAFWCNPISGHATLYWYQQILGQGPKLLIQFQNNGVVDDSQLPKDRFSAERLKGVDSTLKIQPAKLEDSAVYLCASSIPSGGADTQYFGPGTRLTVL.